Listed below are T cell receptor beta chains from one sample, sequenced in a study of T cells in Graves' hyperthyroidism and ophthalmopathy. MiXCR was run by TCRdb on the multiplex PCR reads, yielding one entry per CDR3 protein. This repertoire shows almost 500,000 distinct CDR3 sequences, 20% to 25% found once; its top ten account for roughly 49%. Sequenced sample: blood. The receptor source for this set is a woman between 70 and 85 years old with Graves' ophthalmopathy. Each CDR3 is given with its conserved first and last residue. A D gene is named only where the DNA matches it firmly.

d_gene	v_gene	j_gene	CDR3aa
TRBD1	TRBV27	TRBJ1-5	CASSLWGTGHGQPQHF
.	TRBV5-1	TRBJ1-1	CASSRQDNTEAFF
TRBD1	TRBV5-1	TRBJ1-1	CASSSGQGAFEAFF
TRBD2	TRBV12-5	TRBJ2-2	CASEIAGGPFSGELFF
.	TRBV12-3/TRBV12-4	TRBJ1-1	CASSLPTGNTEAFF
.	TRBV11-2	TRBJ2-2	CASSRTGIDTGELFF
TRBD2	TRBV25-1	TRBJ2-3	CASSESRASGRDTQYF
TRBD1	TRBV24-1	TRBJ2-1	CATSDLGTGVRNEQFF
TRBD2	TRBV2	TRBJ2-2	CASSEALAGAAGELFF
TRBD1	TRBV6-1	TRBJ2-2	CASRKTGAVDTGELFF
.	TRBV6-2/TRBV6-3	TRBJ2-6	CASRATVAGANVLTF
TRBD1	TRBV20-1	TRBJ2-2	CSAQDRGNTGELFF
.	TRBV20-1	TRBJ2-5	CSARFAETQYF
.	TRBV20-1	TRBJ2-2	CSARDRDIGELFF
.	TRBV7-2	TRBJ2-3	CASSLAQGGKGDTQYF
.	TRBV6-5	TRBJ1-2	CASSYQTDIYGYTF
TRBD2	TRBV20-1	TRBJ2-7	CSARALAASYEQYF
.	TRBV20-1	TRBJ2-5	CSARWRGEETQYF
.	TRBV5-1	TRBJ1-1	CASSLSTTAEAFF
.	TRBV15	TRBJ2-2	CATSRVAGELFF
.	TRBV3-1	TRBJ2-1	CASRRDNYNEQFF
TRBD2	TRBV24-1	TRBJ2-3	CATSDLAGVSGTDTQYF
.	TRBV11-2	TRBJ1-1	CASSLVMGEIYTEAFF
TRBD1	TRBV7-8	TRBJ1-3	CASSAKRSTGGGNTIYF
.	TRBV5-1	TRBJ1-2	CASRWDGNYGYTF
.	TRBV30	TRBJ1-4	CAWSVQGGNEKLFF
.	TRBV20-1	TRBJ1-1	CSARQTNTEAFF
.	TRBV3-1	TRBJ1-1	CASSQVRGEKTFF
TRBD1	TRBV24-1	TRBJ1-2	CATSDFPGGSDGYTF
.	TRBV7-2	TRBJ1-1	CASSLAHVTTEAFF
.	TRBV7-3	TRBJ2-2	CASRQSTGTTGELFF
.	TRBV12-3/TRBV12-4	TRBJ1-1	CASSLRRNTEAFF
.	TRBV6-1	TRBJ1-1	CASSRAFENTEAFF
.	TRBV6-1	TRBJ2-2	CASSEAMFNTGELFF
TRBD1	TRBV19	TRBJ1-6	CASRGTGNSPLHF
TRBD1	TRBV6-1	TRBJ1-2	CASSQGQASYGYTF
.	TRBV6-1	TRBJ2-2	CASRRKGGQTSGGELFF
.	TRBV2	TRBJ1-5	CASSQGQGGQPQHF
.	TRBV7-2	TRBJ1-2	CASSPKVYSNYGYTF
.	TRBV30	TRBJ1-2	CAGTGNTF
.	TRBV6-1	TRBJ2-7	CASGPPEGVLAEQYF
TRBD2	TRBV3-1	TRBJ2-1	CASSLQRGGWLNEQFF
.	TRBV5-8	TRBJ1-2	CASSLTVSFNYGYTF
TRBD1	TRBV5-6	TRBJ1-4	CASAIQGPNEKLFF
TRBD1	TRBV7-2	TRBJ2-1	CASSLGPGGSYNEQFF
.	TRBV3-1	TRBJ1-6	CASSHSAGGNSPLHF
TRBD2	TRBV11-2	TRBJ2-3	CASSLAAGGITGTQYF